This TCR beta chain was recovered during a study of response to subunit inactivated influenza vaccine. Study results and caveats: With each seasonal influenza vaccination, the authors suggested, few new T cells are recruited.

This clonotype was seen only a few times. Its antigen is currently unknown. The CDR3 loop spans 14 amino acids. From germline, CDR1 is SGHRS and CDR2 YFSETQ. V lost 0 bases, J lost 4 bases, and 10 bases lay in between. MiXCR, run by TCRdb on the RT-PCR reads, gives a single entry per CDR3 protein. The table records approximately 490,000 distinct CDR3 sequences, roughly 7.9% of them present only once. This receptor was taken from a man between 45 and 75 years old who received an inactivated influenza vaccine. The sequences come from PBMCs from blood, collected less than 25 months after vaccination. The chain is built from TRBV5-1 and TRBJ1-1; possibly TRBD1 for D (5 bases). CDR3 nucleotide sequence: TGCGCCAGCAGCTTGGTGGGAGGGACCACTGAAGCTTTCTTT. Translating gives CASSLVGGTTEAFF.